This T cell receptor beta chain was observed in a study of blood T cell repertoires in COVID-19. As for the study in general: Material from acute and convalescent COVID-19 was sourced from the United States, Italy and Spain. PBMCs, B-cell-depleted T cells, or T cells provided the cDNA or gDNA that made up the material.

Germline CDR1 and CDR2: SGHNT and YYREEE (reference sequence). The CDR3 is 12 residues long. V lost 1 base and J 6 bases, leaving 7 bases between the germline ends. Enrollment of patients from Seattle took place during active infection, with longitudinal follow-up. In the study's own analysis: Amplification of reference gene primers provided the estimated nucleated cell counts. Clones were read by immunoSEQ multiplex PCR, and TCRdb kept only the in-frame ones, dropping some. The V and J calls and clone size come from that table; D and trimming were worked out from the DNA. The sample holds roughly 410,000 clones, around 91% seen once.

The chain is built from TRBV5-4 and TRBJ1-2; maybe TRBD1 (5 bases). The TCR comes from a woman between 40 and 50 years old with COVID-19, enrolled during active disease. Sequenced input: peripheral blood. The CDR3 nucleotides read TGTGCCAGCAGCTTGAGGGGCCATGGCTACACCTTC. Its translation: CASSLRGHGYTF. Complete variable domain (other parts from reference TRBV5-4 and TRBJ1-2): ETGVTQSPTHLIKTRGQQVTLRCSSQSGHNTVSWYQQALGQGPQFIFQYYREEENGRGNFPPRFSGLQFPNYSSELNVNALELDDSALYLCASSLRGHGYTFGSGTRLTVV.